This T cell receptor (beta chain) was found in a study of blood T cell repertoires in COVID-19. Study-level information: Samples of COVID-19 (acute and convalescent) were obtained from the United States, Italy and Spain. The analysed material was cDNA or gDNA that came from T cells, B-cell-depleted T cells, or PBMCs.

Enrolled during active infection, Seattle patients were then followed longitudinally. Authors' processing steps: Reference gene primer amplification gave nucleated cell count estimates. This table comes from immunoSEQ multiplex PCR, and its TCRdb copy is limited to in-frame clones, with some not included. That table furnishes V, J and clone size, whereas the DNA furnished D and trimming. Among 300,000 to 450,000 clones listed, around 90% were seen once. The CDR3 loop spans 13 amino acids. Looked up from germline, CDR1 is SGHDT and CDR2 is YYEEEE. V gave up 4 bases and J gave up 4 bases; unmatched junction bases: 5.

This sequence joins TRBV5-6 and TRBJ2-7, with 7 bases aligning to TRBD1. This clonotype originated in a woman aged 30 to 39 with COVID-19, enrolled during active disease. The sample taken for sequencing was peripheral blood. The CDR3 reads CASSPGTVYEQYF. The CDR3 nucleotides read TGTGCCAGCAGCCCCGGGACAGTTTACGAGCAGTACTTC.